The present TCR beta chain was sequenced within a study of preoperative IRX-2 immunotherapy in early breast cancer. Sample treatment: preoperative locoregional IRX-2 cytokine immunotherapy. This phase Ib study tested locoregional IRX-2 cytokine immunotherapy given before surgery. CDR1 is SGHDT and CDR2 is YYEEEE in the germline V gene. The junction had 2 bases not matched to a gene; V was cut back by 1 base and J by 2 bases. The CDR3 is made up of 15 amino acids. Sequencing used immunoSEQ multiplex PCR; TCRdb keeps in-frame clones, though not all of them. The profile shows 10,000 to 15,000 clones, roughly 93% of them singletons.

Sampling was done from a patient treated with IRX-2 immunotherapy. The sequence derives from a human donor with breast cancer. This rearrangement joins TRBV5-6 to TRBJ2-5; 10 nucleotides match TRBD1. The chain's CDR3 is CASSLPGQGQETQYF. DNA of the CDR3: TGTGCCAGCAGCTTGCCGGGACAGGGGCAAGAGACCCAGTACTTC. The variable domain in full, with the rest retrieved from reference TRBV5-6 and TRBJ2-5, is DAGVTQSPTHLIKTRGQQVTLRCSPKSGHDTVSWYQQALGQGPQFIFQYYEEEERQRGNFPDRFSGHQFPNYSSELNVNALLLGDSALYLCASSLPGQGQETQYFGPGTRLLVL.